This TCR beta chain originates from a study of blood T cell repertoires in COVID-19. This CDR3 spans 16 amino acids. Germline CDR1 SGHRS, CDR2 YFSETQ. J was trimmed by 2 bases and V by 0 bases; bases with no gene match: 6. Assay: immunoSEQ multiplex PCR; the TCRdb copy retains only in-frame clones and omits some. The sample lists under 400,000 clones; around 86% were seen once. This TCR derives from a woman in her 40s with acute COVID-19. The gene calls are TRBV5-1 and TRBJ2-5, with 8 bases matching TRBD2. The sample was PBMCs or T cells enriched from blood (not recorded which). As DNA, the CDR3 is TGCGCCAGCAGCTTGGCTGCTACTAGCGGACAAGAGACCCAGTACTTC. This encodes CASSLAATSGQETQYF.